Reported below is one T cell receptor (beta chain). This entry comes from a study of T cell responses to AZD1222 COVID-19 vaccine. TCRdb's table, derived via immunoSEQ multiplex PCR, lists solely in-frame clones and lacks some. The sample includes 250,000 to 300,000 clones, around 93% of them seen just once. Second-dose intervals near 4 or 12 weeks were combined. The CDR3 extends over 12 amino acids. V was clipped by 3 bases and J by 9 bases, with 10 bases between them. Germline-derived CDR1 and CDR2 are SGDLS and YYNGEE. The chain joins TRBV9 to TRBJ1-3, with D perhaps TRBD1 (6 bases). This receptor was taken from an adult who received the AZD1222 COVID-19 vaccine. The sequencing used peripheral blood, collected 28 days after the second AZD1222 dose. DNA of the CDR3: TGTGCCAGCAGCGAGGTCAGGGGCACCATATATTTT. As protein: CASSEVRGTIYF.